The 8 T cell receptor beta chains presented below share a single source sample, sequenced in a study of long-term antiretroviral therapy in people with HIV. Researchers ran immunoSEQ v3.0 at survey level. Libraries were prepared by immunoSEQ multiplex PCR; TCRdb keeps only in-frame clonotypes and omits some of them. Altogether 35,000 to 55,000 clones are present, more than 90% being singletons, with the ten largest covering 2.5% to 3.5%. The input for sequencing was unsorted PBMCs, taken 3.7 years after starting antiretroviral therapy. Receptors originate from a woman aged 50 to 65 with HIV.

The CDR3 DNA reads TGCGCCAGCAGCTATTTCGGACAGGGCGTTAATTTGGGATCCAATGAGCAGTTCTTC. It codes for CASSYFGQGVNLGSNEQFF. V gene TRBV5-1 combines with J gene TRBJ2-1; 8 bases fit TRBD1. The germline V gene encodes CDR1 SGHRS and CDR2 YFSETQ. V shed 3 bases, J shed 6 bases, and the junction held 20 bases outside the gene matches. The CDR3 runs to 19 residues.

The DNA for the CDR3 is TGTGCCAGCGAGCCAGGGGGCTATGGCTACACCTTC. Translated: CASEPGGYGYTF. V usage is TRBV7-2 and J usage is TRBJ1-2; 7 bases line up with TRBD1. Germline V lookup: CDR1 SGHTA, CDR2 FQGNSA. Trimming took 8 bases from V and 4 from J; bases not matched to a gene: 4. CDR3 size: 12 residues.

This sequence joins TRBV19 and TRBJ1-2, with TRBD1 as a possible D gene (6 bases). V was cut by 5 bases and J by 4 bases, with 14 bases left in between. CDR1 LNHDA and CDR2 SQIVND come from the germline V gene (reference sequence). The CDR3 is 14 amino acids. The CDR3 DNA is TGTGCCAGTAGTGCCTCGGGACACCCCTATGGCTACACCTTC. Translated, it gives CASSASGHPYGYTF.

The chain joins TRBV9 to TRBJ2-7, with TRBD2 identical over 9 bases. Germline V gives CDR1 SGDLS, CDR2 YYNGEE. The CDR3 is 16 residues long. After removal of 0 bases from V and 0 bases from J, the junction contained 4 bases not matched to a gene. The CDR3 region is CASSVGRGGPSYEQYF. Here the CDR3 DNA reads TGTGCCAGCAGCGTAGGGCGGGGGGGCCCCTCCTACGAGCAGTACTTC.

V is TRBV7-3 and J is TRBJ2-1, with D possibly matching TRBD2 (5 bases). V dropped 5 bases and J dropped 2 bases, with 13 bases sitting between them. This CDR3 has 15 residues. Germline CDR1 is SGHTA and CDR2 is FQGTGA. CDR3: CASSPPGMAYNEQFF. CDR3 sequence (DNA): TGTGCCAGCAGCCCACCGGGAATGGCCTACAATGAGCAGTTCTTC.

The rearrangement joins TRBV9 to TRBJ2-7, with D perhaps TRBD2 (6 bases). Germline lookup yields CDR1 SGDLS and CDR2 YYNGEE. Trimming removed 0 bases at V and 1 base at J, with 11 bases between. The CDR3 is made up of 15 amino acids. The CDR3 sequence is CASSVAVGGSYEQYF. DNA for the CDR3: TGTGCCAGCAGCGTAGCTGTGGGGGGTTCCTACGAGCAGTACTTC.

This sequence joins TRBV6-5 and TRBJ2-3, with D perhaps TRBD1 or TRBD2 (6 bases each). This CDR3 region has 14 residues. V gave up 10 bases and J gave up 4 bases, with 18 bases separating them. Germline V CDR1 and CDR2: MNHEY, SVGAGI. The CDR3 nucleotides read TGTGCCACCTCTCGGGGGCGCAGCTCAGATACGCAGTATTTT. It codes for CATSRGRSSDTQYF.

V and J are TRBV5-1 and TRBJ2-7; D is possibly TRBD1 or TRBD2 (5 bases each). The V and J ends lost 2 bases and 2 bases respectively, with 20 bases between them. CDR1 is SGHRS and CDR2 is YFSETQ in the germline V gene. The CDR3 loop spans 17 amino acids. CDR3: CASSFIYRDANPYEQYF. The DNA for the CDR3 is TGCGCCAGCAGCTTCATTTACCGGGACGCGAACCCCTACGAGCAGTACTTC.